This TCR beta chain appears in the sequencing data of a study of Ad26.COV2.S vaccination and SARS-CoV-2 variants. The treatment is: some 19 received Ad26.COV2.S at low or high dose, single or two shots; roughly five received placebo; per-sample allocation not given. Day 63 after the first injection of vaccine or placebo was the sampling time. It was an adult aged 18-55 years in Boston who was the donor. Sequenced by immunoSEQ multiplex PCR; TCRdb stores in-frame clones only, minus some. This sample has about 420,000 clones, with 70% to 90% found just once. CDR1 and CDR2 from the germline V gene are SGHAT and FQNNGV. This CDR3 has 15 residues. The V gene lost 1 base and the J gene lost 0 bases, with 7 bases spanning the gap. Study conclusions and caveats: Substantial post-vaccination breadth of spike-specific CD8+ and CD4+ T cell responses was reported. Measurements of TCR breadth and depth may have given underestimates of the total T cell responses.

A remark on this clone: No antigen is known for it.

The TCR was taken from a person between 18 and 59 years old who received the Ad26.COV2.S COVID-19 vaccine or a placebo. Here the sequenced sample was peripheral blood, taken in a trial of Ad26.COV2.S vaccine versus placebo. The V call is TRBV11-2, the J call TRBJ1-3, with unresolved D. The CDR3 DNA sequence: TGTGCCAGCAGCTTAGGAGTGAGCTCTGGAAACACCATATATTTT. This encodes CASSLGVSSGNTIYF.